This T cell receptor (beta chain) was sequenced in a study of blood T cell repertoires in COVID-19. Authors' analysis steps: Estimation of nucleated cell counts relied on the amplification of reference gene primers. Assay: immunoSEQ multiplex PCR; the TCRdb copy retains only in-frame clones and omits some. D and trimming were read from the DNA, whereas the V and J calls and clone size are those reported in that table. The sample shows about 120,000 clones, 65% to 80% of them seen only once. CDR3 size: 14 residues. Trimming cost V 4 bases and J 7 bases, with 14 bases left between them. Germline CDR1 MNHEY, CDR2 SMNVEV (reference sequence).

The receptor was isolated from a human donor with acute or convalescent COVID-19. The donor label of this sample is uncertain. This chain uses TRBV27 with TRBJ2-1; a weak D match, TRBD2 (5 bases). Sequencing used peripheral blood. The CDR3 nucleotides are TGTGCCAGCAGTTCAGGAGGTAGTAAGAATGAGCAGTTCTTC. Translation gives CASSSGGSKNEQFF.